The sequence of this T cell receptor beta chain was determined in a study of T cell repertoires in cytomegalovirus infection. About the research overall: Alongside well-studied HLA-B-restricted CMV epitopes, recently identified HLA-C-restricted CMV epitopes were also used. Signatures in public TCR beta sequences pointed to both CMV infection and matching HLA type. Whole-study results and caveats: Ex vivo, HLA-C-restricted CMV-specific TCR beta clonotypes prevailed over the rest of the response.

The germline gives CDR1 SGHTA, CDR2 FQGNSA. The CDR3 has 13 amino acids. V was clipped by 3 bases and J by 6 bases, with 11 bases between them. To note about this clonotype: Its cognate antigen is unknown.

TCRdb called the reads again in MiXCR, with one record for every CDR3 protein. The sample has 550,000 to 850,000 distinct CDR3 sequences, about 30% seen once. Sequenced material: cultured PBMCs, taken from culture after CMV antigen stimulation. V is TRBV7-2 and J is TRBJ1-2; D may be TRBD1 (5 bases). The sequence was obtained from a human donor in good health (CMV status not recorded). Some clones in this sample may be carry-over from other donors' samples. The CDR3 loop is CASSLQGGDGYTF. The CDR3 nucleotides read TGTGCCAGCAGCTTGCAGGGAGGGGATGGCTACACCTTC.